What follows are 8 T cell receptor beta chains derived from one specimen sequenced in a study of T cells after posttransplantation cyclophosphamide. The method was immunoSEQ multiplex PCR; TCRdb's version includes in-frame clones alone and lacks a portion of them. The sample presents 37,000 or so clones, none singletons. Sequencing was done on a sample of PBMCs. These receptor sequences come from a man aged 30-40 years in good health and a related stem cell transplant donor.

This clone has at least ten counts. In nucleotides, the CDR3 is TGTGCCAGCTCACCACTCGCAGATACGCAGTATTTT. This gives the protein CASSPLADTQYF. V gene TRBV18 combines with J gene TRBJ2-3; D not certain. CDR3 length: 12 amino acids. Between the trimmed V and J ends, which lost 1 base and 4 bases, there was a span of 3 bases. Germline V lookup: CDR1 KGHSH, CDR2 LQKENI.

This clone came up many times. The V and J genes are TRBV27 and TRBJ1-3, with unresolved D. CDR3 length: 13 amino acids. The germline gives CDR1 MNHEY, CDR2 SMNVEV (reference sequence). V was pared by 4 bases and J by 1 base, with 5 bases between. The CDR3 loop reads CASSSKSGNTIYF. The CDR3 coding sequence is TGTGCCAGCAGTTCTAAATCTGGAAACACCATATATTTT.

This clone was picked up many times. V gene TRBV7-2 combines with J gene TRBJ1-1, with 8 bases lining up with TRBD1. The CDR3 has 16 residues. Germline CDR1 reads SGHTA; CDR2 reads FQGNSA. V lost 5 bases to trimming and J lost 6 bases; unmatched junction nucleotides: 14. The CDR3 loop is CASSPKKDRAISEAFF. The DNA for the CDR3 is TGTGCCAGCAGCCCAAAAAAGGACAGGGCAATCTCTGAAGCTTTCTTT.

This chain links TRBV6-5 with TRBJ1-4; D is unclear. Germline V gene sequence: CDR1 MNHEY, CDR2 SVGAGI. Trimming stripped 4 bases from V and 4 bases from J, with 10 bases between. There are 14 residues in the CDR3. The CDR3 nucleotides read TGTGCCAGCAGTTTCAGGTCCGGTAATGAAAAACTGTTTTTT. Amino acids: CASSFRSGNEKLFF.

There are many counts of this clone. V usage is TRBV14 and J usage is TRBJ2-5, with a possible D match to TRBD2 (5 bases). This CDR3 has 18 residues. CDR1 is SGHDN, CDR2 FVKESK, per germline. Trimming left V 4 bases short and J 3 bases short, with 24 bases between. This chain's CDR3 is CASSPRGWVMEKKETQYF. The CDR3 nucleotides are TGTGCCAGCAGCCCAAGAGGGTGGGTTATGGAAAAGAAAGAGACCCAGTACTTC.

This chain links TRBV24-1 with TRBJ2-3; tentatively, D is TRBD2 (7 bases). Germline V gives CDR1 KGHDR, CDR2 SFDVKD. The CDR3 spans 15 residues. Trimming removed 12 bases at V and 3 bases at J, with 21 bases between. CDR3 sequence reads: CAFDGGAEGTDTQYF. The CDR3 DNA follows: TGTGCCTTCGATGGGGGGGCGGAGGGTACAGATACGCAGTATTTT.

This clone was seen many times. This rearrangement joins TRBV11-2 to TRBJ1-2; D gene ambiguous. Trimming stripped 5 bases from V and 2 bases from J, with 15 bases between. Germline CDR1 and CDR2: SGHAT and FQNNGV. The CDR3 is made up of 15 amino acids. For the CDR3, the DNA is TGTGCCAGCAGCCGCAGGACTCCGGGGAACTATGGCTACACCTTC. As protein: CASSRRTPGNYGYTF.

This clone was observed many times. The chain recombines TRBV2 with TRBJ1-2; D is uncertain. V shed 7 bases and J shed 6 bases, with 18 bases lying between them. CDR3 length: 14 residues. Germline V gene lookup returns CDR1 SNHLY and CDR2 FYNNEI. The CDR3 bases are TGTGCCAGCACCCCTGGGCACATAAACGATGGCTACACCTTC. Residues: CASTPGHINDGYTF.